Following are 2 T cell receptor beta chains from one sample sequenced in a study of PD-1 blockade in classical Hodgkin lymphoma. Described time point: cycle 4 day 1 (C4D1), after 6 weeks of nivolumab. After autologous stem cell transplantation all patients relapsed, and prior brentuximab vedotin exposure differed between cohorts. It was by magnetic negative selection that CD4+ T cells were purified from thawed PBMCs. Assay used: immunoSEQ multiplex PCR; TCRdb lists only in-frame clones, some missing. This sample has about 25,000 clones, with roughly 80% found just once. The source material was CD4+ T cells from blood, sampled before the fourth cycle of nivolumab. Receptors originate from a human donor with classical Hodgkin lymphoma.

The CDR3 DNA reads as TGTGCCAGTAGTATAGTGCAGGCCCGGGGTGGCTACACCTTC. Protein product: CASSIVQARGGYTF. The chain employs TRBV19 and TRBJ1-2; D remains unclear. The CDR3 length is 14 residues. Germline V gene sequence: CDR1 LNHDA, CDR2 SQIVND (reference sequence). The ends were cut back, 1 base at V and 7 bases at J, with 13 bases in the middle.

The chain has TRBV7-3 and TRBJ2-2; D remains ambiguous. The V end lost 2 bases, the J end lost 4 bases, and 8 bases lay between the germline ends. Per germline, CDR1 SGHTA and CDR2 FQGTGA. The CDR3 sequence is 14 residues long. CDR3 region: CASSLWVGTGELFF. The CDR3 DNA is TGTGCCAGCAGCTTATGGGTGGGCACCGGGGAGCTGTTTTTT.